Listed below are T cell receptor beta chains from one sample, sequenced in a study of CD4 T cells in relation to SARS-CoV-2 and coronaviruses. The method was immunoSEQ multiplex PCR; TCRdb's version includes in-frame clones alone and lacks a portion of them. The sample yields approximately 27,000 clones, over 70% seen once. Their cognate antigens are unknown. Sequences were obtained from CD4+ T cells from PBMCs, cultured in vitro. Every receptor here comes from a human donor in good health. Each CDR3 is given with its conserved first and last residue. A D gene is named only where the DNA matches it firmly. The listing skips clone size in some rows; elsewhere it reads once, few, many or a size class.

v_gene	abundance	d_gene	j_gene	CDR3aa	CDR3nt
TRBV7-9	NA	TRBD2	TRBJ2-1	CASSLATSSGGGGFF	TGTGCCAGCAGCTTAGCGACGTCTAGCGGGGGAGGTGGGTTCTTC
TRBV3-1/TRBV3-2	NA	TRBD2	TRBJ2-1	CASSQPRGLAGASSYNEQFF	TGTGCCAGCAGCCAACCCAGGGGACTAGCGGGGGCAAGCTCCTACAATGAGCAGTTCTTC
TRBV7-9	NA	TRBD2	TRBJ2-3	CASSNAASGRTTDTQYF	TGTGCCAGCAGCAACGCCGCTAGCGGGAGAACCACAGATACGCAGTATTTT
TRBV18	NA	TRBD1	TRBJ1-5	CASSQGASNQPQHF	TGTGCCAGCTCACAGGGGGCTAGCAATCAGCCCCAGCATTTT
TRBV18	NA	NA	TRBJ2-7	CASSLQIQGSEQYF	TGTGCCAGCTCACTTCAGATTCAGGGAAGCGAGCAGTACTTC
TRBV28	NA	NA	TRBJ2-7	CASSLSVTVYEQYF	TGTGCCAGCAGCTTAAGCGTGACGGTCTACGAGCAGTACTTC
TRBV4-3	NA	NA	TRBJ1-5	CASSQDRGQPQHF	TGCGCCAGCAGCCAAGACAGGGGTCAGCCCCAGCATTTT
TRBV3-1/TRBV3-2	few	NA	TRBJ2-7	CASSQDLSPGYTYEQYF	TGTGCCAGCAGCCAAGATCTGAGTCCAGGGTACACCTACGAGCAGTACTTC
TRBV4-3	NA	TRBD1	TRBJ2-5	CASSLSGQAQETQYF	TGCGCCAGCAGCCTGTCCGGACAGGCCCAAGAGACCCAGTACTTC
TRBV5-1	few	NA	TRBJ1-2	CASSPSVGGVGDYGYTF	TGCGCCAGCAGCCCGTCTGTGGGGGGCGTTGGAGACTATGGCTACACCTTC
TRBV18	NA	NA	TRBJ1-1	CASSPLLDMNTEAFF	TGTGCCAGCTCACCCCTTCTAGATATGAACACTGAAGCTTTCTTT
TRBV5-1	few	TRBD2	TRBJ2-2	CASSFSGSDTGELFF	TGCGCCAGCAGCTTTAGCGGGTCGGACACCGGGGAGCTGTTTTTT
TRBV7-2	NA	NA	TRBJ2-4	CASSFLASTAKNIQYF	TGTGCCAGCAGCTTCCTAGCGTCGACGGCCAAAAACATTCAGTACTTC
TRBV6-2/TRBV6-3	NA	NA	TRBJ2-7	CASSYSWGPGREQYF	TGTGCCAGCAGTTACTCGTGGGGGCCAGGGCGCGAGCAGTACTTC
TRBV19	NA	TRBD1	TRBJ2-3	CASTGQGGLSDTQYF	TGTGCCAGTACGGGACAGGGAGGCCTATCAGATACGCAGTATTTT
TRBV6-2/TRBV6-3	NA	TRBD1	TRBJ1-5	CASSSLGRGDQPQHF	TGTGCCAGCAGTTCCCTCGGCAGGGGGGATCAGCCCCAGCATTTT
TRBV10-3	few	NA	TRBJ1-3	CAITAGVNSGNTIYF	TGTGCCATCACGGCAGGGGTGAACTCTGGAAACACCATATATTTT
TRBV12-3/TRBV12-4	NA	TRBD1	TRBJ2-5	CASSLGDRGIQYF	TGTGCCAGCAGTTTAGGGGACAGGGGCATCCAGTACTTC
TRBV5-6	NA	TRBD1	TRBJ1-1	CASSRPGTGAVAFF	TGTGCCAGCAGCCGACCCGGGACAGGGGCGGTAGCTTTCTTT
TRBV7-2	NA	TRBD2	TRBJ2-3	CASSPGGPSTDTQYF	TGTGCCAGCAGCCCGGGGGGGCCAAGCACAGATACGCAGTATTTT